This TCR beta chain was obtained from a study of blood T cells in healthy people across ages. CDR3 length equals 12 residues. The germline V gene has CDR1 LGHDT and CDR2 YNNKEL (reference sequence). Trimming cost V 2 bases and J 10 bases, with 10 bases left between them. For the second PCR, which ran for about 7 to 11 cycles, a sample-barcoded 5' primer and a J-beta primer mix were used. One entry per CDR3 protein, called by TCRdb with MiXCR from the 5' RACE reads. The profile shows about 1.4 million distinct CDR3 sequences, almost 60% of them singletons. The chain has TRBV3-1 and TRBJ2-3, with D possibly being TRBD2 (6 bases). Material: blood. The receptor was isolated from a man younger than 30 in good health. This CDR3 reads CASSQPAGSQYF. The CDR3 nucleotides read TGTGCCAGCAGCCAACCAGCGGGCTCGCAGTATTTT.